This record concerns one T cell receptor (beta chain) sequence. This receptor's antigen is unknown. Per-nucleotide qualities are absent, and no much larger clonotype sits a single base away. The CDR3 has 11 amino acids, counting the end cysteine and phenylalanine. The sequence is cut down to CDR3 DNA, 33 bases in frame from base 1. CDR1 and CDR2, per the germline V gene, are SNHLY and FYNNEI. The V end loses 3 bases and the J end loses 3 bases, and a stretch of 3 bases separates them. This entry comes from a study of CD8+ T cells in alopecia areata (dated by TCRdb to 2017 to 2018). A note on the overall study: Treated patients were enrolled in an open-label pilot trial of oral tofacitinib at 5 to 10 mg twice daily for moderate-to-severe alopecia areata. Tofacitinib was given for 6 to 18 months, followed by 6 months of follow-up off drug to assess delayed response and recurrence. Biopsies were taken from tofacitinib-treated patients at baseline and at 4 and 24 weeks of treatment, and a later scalp biopsy was taken in several of the tofacitinib-treated patients. TCRbeta CDR3 regions were amplified by immunoSEQ multiplex PCR with 35 Vbeta forward and 13 Jbeta reverse primers. In both human patients and the C3H/HeJ mouse model, the study applied high-throughput TCRbeta sequencing to look at T cell clonal expansion in alopecia areata. Clonality in the scalp was compared among normal scalp (n=4), patchy alopecia areata scalp (n=8), and alopecia totalis/universalis scalp (n=8). The RNA source kit depended on sample type: the PAXgene miRNA kit for fixed scalp, the miRNeasy kit for PBMCs, and the RNeasy kit for mouse skin. In treated patients, disease severity was measured using the SALT score, which gives the percentage of scalp surface area affected. Scalp tissue and sorted CD4+ and CD8+ peripheral blood T cells from patchy and totalis/universalis alopecia areata patients and from healthy controls were covered by human TCRbeta sequencing. Broader findings and caveats from the paper: Scalp TCR repertoire analysis is complicated because resident alphabeta T cells in normal human skin are also sequenced, whereas mouse skin is dominated by gammadelta T cells. The treated cohort was small, with a single nonresponder, so links between baseline CD8+ expansion and response need larger studies. Tofacitinib significantly decreased scalp clonality and the number of expanded CD8+ clones among the top 100 scalp clones. During tofacitinib treatment, many expanded lesional clones remained in scalp and blood, and this persistence may partly explain relapse after treatment is stopped. Shared TCR sequences between patients were less evident than in mice, which may be partly attributable to HLA diversity in the patient population. Lesional scalp, especially in alopecia totalis/universalis, showed higher clonality and more expanded CD8+ clones than normal scalp, suggesting antigenic drive.

Library creation used the immunoSEQ multiplex PCR assay. For TCR sequencing, RNA was extracted from every sample and reverse transcribed into cDNA to serve as template. SuperScript III was used for first-strand cDNA synthesis, primed with a 2:1 mix of oligo-dT and random hexamers. A synthetic immune receptor repertoire was used to gauge amplification bias, and whatever bias remained was removed computationally. The authors processed their data as follows. Raw reads were preprocessed to remove errors, and CDR3 was defined by IMGT conventions from the conserved cysteine to phenylalanine. To get clonality, Shannon entropy was normalized by log2 of the number of productive unique TCRs and the result was subtracted from 1. Whether scalp clones were CD4 or CD8 was inferred by matching scalp TCRbeta sequences against CD4 and CD8 repertoires sorted from blood. TCRdb obtained this table from immuneACCESS and retained in-frame rearrangements with V and J assigned. These tables miss some clones; where compared with another copy, unresolved V genes account for less than half of the shortfall, and the remainder is unexplained. V, J and clone size are taken as reported in that table, and D and trimming were inferred from the DNA itself. Within this sample are around 100,000 clones, with 50% to 65% of them counted one time only. The ten most abundant clones make up about 3.3% of the sample.

The time point label corresponds to: about 25 weeks on oral tofacitinib. The treatment or condition label of this sample denotes: oral pan-JAK inhibitor, 5-10 mg twice daily. Lesional scalp punch biopsies and peripheral blood were obtained from alopecia areata patients. PBMCs were isolated by density centrifugation and stained for CD3, CD4 and CD8, and CD4+ and CD8+ T cells were sorted on a FACSAria. The clonotype comes from a human donor with alopecia areata. The sequence links TRBV2 to TRBJ2-7; there is no confident call for the D gene. The sample in question was CD4+ T cells sorted from blood, obtained at week 24, from a patient treated with tofacitinib. The DNA reads TGTGCCAGCAGTGAGGTCTACGAGCAGTACTTC. It codes for CASSEVYEQYF.